The 29 T cell receptor beta chains below all came from one sample that was sequenced in a study of control samples from healthy donors and cancer patients (TCRdb year 2020). Library preparation used the immunoSEQ multiplex PCR assay. TCRdb holds this immuneACCESS table with in-frame rearrangements only. Some clones are missing; in checked studies, unresolved V genes explain under half, and the rest has no known cause. The sample includes 170,000 or so clones, with 91% observed a single time. Around 2% of the sample is in the top ten clones. Sequencing was carried out using blood. The receptors come from a middle-aged woman in good health.

The rearrangement joins TRBV21-1 to TRBJ2-3; TRBD2, the table's D call, was not compared with the DNA. TRBV21-1 is a pseudogene segment. The CDR3 is 16 amino acids. The DNA of the CDR3 is TGTGCCAGCAGCAAAGATGAGGGGGGGCGCACAGATACGCAGTATTTT. Translated: CASSKDEGGRTDTQYF.

The CDR3 loop reads CASSPTGQGNYGYTF. The CDR3 DNA is TGCGCCAGCAGCCCCACCGGACAGGGGAACTATGGCTACACCTTC. The genes are TRBV5-1 and TRBJ1-2, with TRBD1 identical over 9 bases. Germline CDR1 and CDR2: SGHRS and YFSETQ. J gave up 2 bases and V 4 bases, and 6 bases lay outside the gene matches. This CDR3 region has 15 residues. Full variable domain (outside the CDR3, taken from reference TRBV5-1 and TRBJ1-2): KAGVTQTPRYLIKTRGQQVTLSCSPISGHRSVSWYQQTPGQGLQFLFEYFSETQRNKGNFPGRFSGRQFSNSRSEMNVSTLELGDSALYLCASSPTGQGNYGYTFGSGTRLTVV.

This sequence joins TRBV13 and TRBJ2-5; TRBD2 matches 10 bases. Looked up from germline, CDR1 is PRHDT and CDR2 is FYEKMQ (reference sequence). Trimming removed 2 bases from V and 0 bases from J; junction bases left unmatched: 3. This CDR3 is 16 amino acids long. The CDR3 here is CASSLRLAGDQETQYF. DNA of the CDR3: TGTGCCAGCAGCTTACGCCTAGCGGGGGACCAAGAGACCCAGTACTTC.

This rearrangement joins TRBV6-5 to TRBJ1-2; 7 positions agree with TRBD1. The CDR3 is 13 amino acids. The V and J ends lost 6 bases and 4 bases, in that order; junction bases with no gene match: 5. Germline V CDR1 and CDR2: MNHEY, SVGAGI. The CDR3 protein is CASRRDRAYGYTF. DNA for the CDR3: TGTGCCAGCAGACGCGACAGGGCCTATGGCTACACCTTC.

The V and J genes are TRBV24-1 and TRBJ1-2; no definite D call. V was trimmed by 3 bases and J by 4 bases, leaving 2 bases between them. Germline loops: CDR1 KGHDR, CDR2 SFDVKD. The CDR3 spans 11 residues. The CDR3 DNA sequence: TGTGCCACCAGTGATGGCTATGGCTACACCTTC. Its protein product is CATSDGYGYTF.

The genes are TRBV2 and TRBJ1-1; no reliable D call. Germline CDR1 reads SNHLY; CDR2 reads FYNNEI. The CDR3 sequence is 13 residues long. V was shortened by 4 bases and J by 2 bases, with 8 bases between the two germline ends. CDR3 DNA sequence: TGTGCCAGCAGTGGGCAGGCAAACACTGAAGCTTTCTTT. Translation: CASSGQANTEAFF.

This sequence joins TRBV11-3 and TRBJ2-1, with D unclear. This CDR3 region has 12 residues. Trimming removed 1 base from V and 6 bases from J, with 4 bases in between. Germline V CDR1 and CDR2: SGHNT, YENEEA. This CDR3 is CASSLAGNEQFF. The CDR3 DNA reads as TGTGCCAGCAGCTTAGCGGGCAATGAGCAGTTCTTC.

The chain uses TRBV3-1 (or the pseudogene TRBV3-2) and TRBJ1-2, with 7 bases lining up with TRBD1. CDR3 length: 14 amino acids. The V gene's germline CDR1 is LGHDT and CDR2 YNNKEL (reference sequence). After removal of 7 bases from V and 8 bases from J, the junction contained 13 bases not matched to a gene. The CDR3 DNA follows: TGTGCCAGCACCCGAGGGGAGGGGGCCTTCGGCTACACCTTC. Encoded protein: CASTRGEGAFGYTF.

The rearrangement joins TRBV3-1 (or the pseudogene TRBV3-2) to TRBJ1-2; 9 nucleotides match TRBD1. Germline V CDR1 and CDR2: LGHDT, YNNKEL (reference sequence). The V segment lost 4 bases and the J segment 8 bases; nucleotides outside the gene matches: 11. The CDR3 contains 15 residues. The CDR3 DNA reads TGTGCCAGCAGCCTCAACGGACAGGGGATTGGAGGCTACACCTTC. It specifies CASSLNGQGIGGYTF.

CDR3 DNA sequence: TGTGCCAGTAGTACGACAGGGGAAACTGAAGCTTTCTTT. Its translation: CASSTTGETEAFF. The rearrangement uses TRBV19 and TRBJ1-1; TRBD1 matches 8 bases. The J segment lost 5 bases and the V segment lost 4 bases, leaving 3 bases of the junction unmatched. Germline V gene data show CDR1 as LNHDA and CDR2 as SQIVND (reference sequence). The CDR3 is 13 residues long.

The chain carries TRBV19 and TRBJ1-2, with 10 bases aligning to TRBD1. The CDR3 sequence is 18 residues long. V was clipped by 4 bases and J by 7 bases; unmatched bases: 18. CDR1 LNHDA and CDR2 SQIVND come from the germline V gene (reference sequence). The CDR3 region is CASSTSPPGTGDFGGYTF. CDR3 sequence (DNA): TGTGCCAGTAGTACTTCCCCTCCCGGGACAGGGGATTTTGGTGGCTACACCTTC. The full variable domain, in which reference TRBV19 and TRBJ1-2 provide the parts outside the CDR3, is DGGITQSPKYLFRKEGQNVTLSCEQNLNHDAMYWYRQDPGQGLRLIYYSQIVNDFQKGDIAEGYSVSREKKESFPLTVTSAQKNPTAFYLCASSTSPPGTGDFGGYTFGSGTRLTVV.

The table lists this clone with a count of one. The chain joins TRBV5-1 to TRBJ1-2, with D unclear. CDR1 is SGHRS, CDR2 YFSETQ, per germline. The CDR3 has 13 residues. Deletions cut 7 bases from V and 5 bases from J, with 15 bases between. CDR3 in amino acids: CASYDGGRYGYTF. The CDR3 DNA is TGCGCCAGCTACGATGGCGGACGATATGGCTACACCTTC.

The count of this clone is one. The gene calls are TRBV19 and TRBJ1-5, with 7 positions matching TRBD1. Germline V lookup: CDR1 LNHDA, CDR2 SQIVND (reference sequence). This CDR3 region has 15 residues. J lost 9 bases, V lost 3 bases, and 11 bases had no gene match. CDR3 sequence reads: CASSIGARGIGPQHF. The CDR3 nucleotides read TGTGCCAGTAGTATTGGGGCCAGGGGGATTGGGCCCCAGCATTTT.

V is TRBV19 and J is TRBJ2-3, with TRBD2 matching 8 bases. J was trimmed by 0 bases and V by 8 bases; bases with no gene match: 7. Germline assignment: CDR1 LNHDA and CDR2 SQIVND (reference sequence). This CDR3 is 15 amino acids long. The CDR3 DNA sequence: TGTGCCAGTCGCAACGGGAGGGGTAGCACAGATACGCAGTATTTT. Encoded protein: CASRNGRGSTDTQYF.

This clone was seen only a few times. The rearrangement links TRBV7-2 to TRBJ1-3, with a weak D call TRBD1 (6 bases). Trimming removed 5 bases at V and 4 bases at J, with 12 bases between. Germline-derived CDR1 and CDR2 are SGHTA and FQGNSA. The CDR3 sequence is 14 residues long. The CDR3 bases are TGTGCCAGCAGCCCTACAGGGTACGGAAACACCATATATTTT. It is translated as CASSPTGYGNTIYF.

V usage is TRBV19 and J usage is TRBJ1-4, with 7 bases lining up with TRBD1. The germline V gene has CDR1 LNHDA and CDR2 SQIVND (reference sequence). V gave up 5 bases and J gave up 8 bases; unmatched junction bases: 8. The CDR3 is 14 amino acids. CDR3 DNA sequence: TGTGCCAGTAGTTCGCTTGACAGGGTCGAAAAACTGTTTTTT. Translated: CASSSLDRVEKLFF.

The chain's CDR3 is CASIHGDYPTNEKLFF. The CDR3 nucleotides read TGTGCCAGCATTCATGGGGATTACCCAACTAATGAAAAACTGTTTTTT. The chain links TRBV28 to TRBJ1-4; no clear D gene. This CDR3 has 16 residues. Per germline, CDR1 MDHEN and CDR2 SYDVKM. The ends were cut back, 7 bases at V and 0 bases at J, with 15 bases in the middle.

The genes are TRBV13 and TRBJ2-2; 7 bases align to TRBD2. V lost 4 bases to trimming and J lost 4 bases; unmatched junction nucleotides: 9. This CDR3 is 16 amino acids long. The V gene's germline CDR1 is PRHDT and CDR2 FYEKMQ (reference sequence). The CDR3 bases are TGTGCCAGCAGCTACCTCGGACTAGAGGCCACCGGGGAGCTGTTTTTT. Protein: CASSYLGLEATGELFF.

The V call is TRBV6-5, the J call TRBJ2-1; 7 bases agree with TRBD2. J lost 6 bases, V lost 2 bases, and 10 bases had no gene match. The CDR3 runs to 16 residues. From germline, CDR1 is MNHEY and CDR2 SVGAGI. The CDR3 DNA reads TGTGCCAGCAGTTACGGCGACCGACTAGCAGCCAATGAGCAGTTCTTC. Protein product: CASSYGDRLAANEQFF.

This clone showed up just once. V is TRBV4-1 and J is TRBJ2-1; 10 nucleotides match TRBD2. J gave up 8 bases and V 1 base, and 5 bases lay outside the gene matches. Germline loops: CDR1 MGHRA, CDR2 YSYEKL. CDR3 length equals 15 residues. The CDR3 DNA reads TGCGCCAGCAGCCAAGGGGTAGCGGGGGGCTATGAGCAGTTCTTC. This gives the protein CASSQGVAGGYEQFF.

The gene calls are TRBV21-1 and TRBJ2-5; the table's D call, TRBD1, has no DNA check behind it. TRBV21-1 represents a pseudogene. This CDR3 spans 14 amino acids. CDR3 in amino acids: CASSTTGWAETQYF. CDR3 DNA sequence: TGTGCCAGCAGCACGACAGGGTGGGCCGAGACCCAGTACTTC.

The chain combines TRBV5-4 with TRBJ1-6; D ambiguous. Germline loops: CDR1 SGHNT, CDR2 YYREEE (reference sequence). The V end lost 0 bases, the J end lost 7 bases, and 5 bases lay between the germline ends. The CDR3 covers 13 residues. CDR3 sequence (DNA): TGTGCCAGCAGCTTGGAGCTGAATTCACCCCTCCACTTT. This encodes CASSLELNSPLHF.

The chain couples TRBV19 to TRBJ1-1; no clear D gene. CDR3 length: 14 amino acids. V dropped 3 bases and J dropped 3 bases, with 11 bases sitting between them. Germline CDR1 LNHDA, CDR2 SQIVND (reference sequence). Written as DNA, the CDR3 is TGTGCCAGTAGTATCAAGGTTTCGCACACTGAAGCTTTCTTT. Protein product: CASSIKVSHTEAFF.

The rearrangement joins TRBV27 to TRBJ1-1, with D unresolved. Germline V gene sequence: CDR1 MNHEY, CDR2 SMNVEV (reference sequence). Trimming took off 6 bases at V and 7 bases at J, with 15 bases between the two ends. The CDR3 has 13 amino acids. The CDR3 protein is CASRPGPIIEAFF. CDR3 DNA sequence: TGTGCCAGCAGACCCGGACCGATTATTGAAGCTTTCTTT.

The V and J genes are TRBV11-2 and TRBJ2-1; 8 bases fit TRBD2. Germline CDR1 and CDR2: SGHAT and FQNNGV. The CDR3 contains 15 residues. After removal of 1 base from V and 6 bases from J, the junction contained 5 bases not matched to a gene. The CDR3 spells CASSLAGGAVNEQFF. The CDR3 nucleotides read TGTGCCAGCAGCTTAGCGGGGGGGGCGGTCAATGAGCAGTTCTTC.

This clone is a singleton in its sample. The chain is built from TRBV11-2 and TRBJ1-1, with 9 bases lining up with TRBD1. The CDR3 is made up of 16 amino acids. Germline assignment: CDR1 SGHAT and CDR2 FQNNGV. V shed 3 bases, J shed 5 bases, and the junction held 10 bases outside the gene matches. The CDR3 is CASSLALGTGFTEAFF. CDR3 coding DNA: TGTGCCAGCAGCTTGGCCCTGGGGACAGGGTTTACTGAAGCTTTCTTT.

The V and J genes are TRBV15 and TRBJ1-2; 9 nucleotides align to TRBD1. J gave up 4 bases and V 4 bases, and 7 bases lay outside the gene matches. From germline, CDR1 is LNHNV and CDR2 YYDKDF (reference sequence). The CDR3 has 15 amino acids. This CDR3 reads CATSIAGTGPYGYTF. The CDR3 DNA follows: TGTGCCACCAGCATCGCCGGGACAGGGCCCTATGGCTACACCTTC.

The V and J genes are TRBV19 and TRBJ2-1; D gene unclear. The CDR3 has 16 amino acids. V was trimmed by 2 bases and J by 2 bases, leaving 13 bases between them. In germline, CDR1 is LNHDA, CDR2 SQIVND (reference sequence). The CDR3 nucleotides read TGTGCCAGTAGTATAATGGACCGCGCACCCTACAATGAGCAGTTCTTC. Protein sequence: CASSIMDRAPYNEQFF.

This clone was seen a single time. The chain has TRBV5-1 and TRBJ1-4; tentative D call: TRBD1 (5 bases). The germline gives CDR1 SGHRS, CDR2 YFSETQ. The CDR3 consists of 14 residues. The V end lost 2 bases, the J end lost 3 bases, and 8 bases lay between the germline ends. The CDR3: CASSFGAANEKLFF. The CDR3 nucleotides are TGCGCCAGCAGCTTCGGGGCGGCTAATGAAAAACTGTTTTTT.